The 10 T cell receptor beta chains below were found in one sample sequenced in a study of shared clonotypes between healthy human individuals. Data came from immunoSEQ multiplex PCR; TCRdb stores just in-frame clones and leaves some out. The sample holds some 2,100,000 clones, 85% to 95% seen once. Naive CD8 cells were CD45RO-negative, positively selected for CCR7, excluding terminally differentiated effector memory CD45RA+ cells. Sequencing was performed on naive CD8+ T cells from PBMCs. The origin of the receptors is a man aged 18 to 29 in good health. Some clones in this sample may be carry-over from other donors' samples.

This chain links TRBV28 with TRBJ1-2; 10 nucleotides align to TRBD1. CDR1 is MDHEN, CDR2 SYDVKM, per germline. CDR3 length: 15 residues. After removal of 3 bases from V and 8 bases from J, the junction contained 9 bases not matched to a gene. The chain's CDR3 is CASSFRGTGERGYTF. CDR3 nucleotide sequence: TGTGCCAGCAGTTTCCGCGGGACAGGGGAGAGGGGCTACACCTTC.

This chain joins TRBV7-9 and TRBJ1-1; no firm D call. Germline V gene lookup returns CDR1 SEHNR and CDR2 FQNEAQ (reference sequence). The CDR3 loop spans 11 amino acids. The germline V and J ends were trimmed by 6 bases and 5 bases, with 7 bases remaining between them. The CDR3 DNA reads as TGTGCCAGCAGGTTCGGGACTGAAGCTTTCTTT. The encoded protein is CASRFGTEAFF. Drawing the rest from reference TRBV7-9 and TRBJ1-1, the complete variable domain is DTGVSQNPRHKITKRGQNVTFRCDPISEHNRLYWYRQTLGQGPEFLTYFQNEAQLEKSRLLSDRFSAERPKGSFSTLEIQRTEQGDSAMYLCASRFGTEAFFGQGTRLTVV.

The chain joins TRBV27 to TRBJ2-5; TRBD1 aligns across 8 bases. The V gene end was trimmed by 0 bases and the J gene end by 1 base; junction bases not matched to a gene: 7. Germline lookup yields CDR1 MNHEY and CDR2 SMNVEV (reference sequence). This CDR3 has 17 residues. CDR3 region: CASSLSLQQGGQETQYF. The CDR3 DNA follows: TGTGCCAGCAGTTTATCGCTTCAACAGGGGGGCCAAGAGACCCAGTACTTC.

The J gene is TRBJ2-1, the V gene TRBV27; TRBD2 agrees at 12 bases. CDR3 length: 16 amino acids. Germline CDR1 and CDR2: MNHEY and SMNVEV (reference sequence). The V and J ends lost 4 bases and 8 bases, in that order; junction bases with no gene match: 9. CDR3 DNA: TGTGCCAGCAGTTCGACTAGCGGGAGTGGTTTATATGAGCAGTTCTTC. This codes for CASSSTSGSGLYEQFF.

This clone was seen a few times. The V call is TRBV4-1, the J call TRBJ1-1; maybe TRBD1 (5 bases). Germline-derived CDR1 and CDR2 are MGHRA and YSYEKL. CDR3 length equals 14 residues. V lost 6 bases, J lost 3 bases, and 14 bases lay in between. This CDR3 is CASRSGGLDTEAFF. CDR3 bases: TGCGCCAGCAGATCTGGGGGTTTAGACACTGAAGCTTTCTTT.

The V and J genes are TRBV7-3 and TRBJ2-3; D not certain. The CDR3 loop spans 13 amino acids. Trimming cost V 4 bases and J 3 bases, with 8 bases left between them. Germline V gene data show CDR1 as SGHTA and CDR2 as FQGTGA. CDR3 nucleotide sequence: TGTGCCAGCAGCTCACAGAGTACAGATACGCAGTATTTT. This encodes CASSSQSTDTQYF.

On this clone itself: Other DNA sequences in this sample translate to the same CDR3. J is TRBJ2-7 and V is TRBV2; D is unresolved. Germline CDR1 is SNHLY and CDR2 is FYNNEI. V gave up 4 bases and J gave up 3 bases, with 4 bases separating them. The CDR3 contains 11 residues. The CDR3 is CASSVSYEQYF. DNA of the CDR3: TGTGCCAGCAGTGTGAGCTACGAGCAGTACTTC.

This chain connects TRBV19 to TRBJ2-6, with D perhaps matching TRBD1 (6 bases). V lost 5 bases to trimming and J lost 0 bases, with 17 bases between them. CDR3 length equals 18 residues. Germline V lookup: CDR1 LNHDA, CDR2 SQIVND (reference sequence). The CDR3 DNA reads TGTGCCAGTAGTCCCCGACAGGTTTCTTACTCTGGGGCCAACGTCCTGACTTTC. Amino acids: CASSPRQVSYSGANVLTF. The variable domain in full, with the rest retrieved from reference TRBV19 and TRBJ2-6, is DGGITQSPKYLFRKEGQNVTLSCEQNLNHDAMYWYRQDPGQGLRLIYYSQIVNDFQKGDIAEGYSVSREKKESFPLTVTSAQKNPTAFYLCASSPRQVSYSGANVLTFGAGSRLTVL.

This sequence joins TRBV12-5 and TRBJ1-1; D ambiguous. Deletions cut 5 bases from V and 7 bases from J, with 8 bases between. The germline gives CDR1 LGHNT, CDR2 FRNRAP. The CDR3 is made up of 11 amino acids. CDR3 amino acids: CASGPPGEAFF. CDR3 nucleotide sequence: TGTGCTAGTGGTCCCCCGGGTGAAGCTTTCTTT.

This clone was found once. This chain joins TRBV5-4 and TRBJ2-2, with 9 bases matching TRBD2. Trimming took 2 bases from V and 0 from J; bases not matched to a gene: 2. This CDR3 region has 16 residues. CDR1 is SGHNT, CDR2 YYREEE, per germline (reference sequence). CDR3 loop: CASSFRTSANTGELFF. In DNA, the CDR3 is TGTGCCAGCAGCTTCCGGACTAGCGCGAACACCGGGGAGCTGTTTTTT.